One sample yielded the 10 T cell receptor beta chains listed below, sequenced in a study of blood T cells in healthy people across ages. Together with a sample-barcoded 5' primer, a J-beta primer mix was included in a second PCR lasting roughly 6 to 12 cycles. TCRdb processed the 5' RACE reads anew with MiXCR; each CDR3 protein has one entry. Of roughly 1.5 million distinct CDR3 sequences listed, about 42% are singletons. Sequenced material: blood. The receptors shown here come from a young woman in good health.

With respect to this clonotype: At one end the junction does not follow the germline gene, possibly because of a read error. The chain couples TRBV2 to TRBJ1-2; a possible D gene is TRBD1 (5 bases). This CDR3 comprises 12 residues. Germline CDR1 and CDR2: SNHLY and FYNNEI. CDR3 in DNA: TGTGCCAGCAGTCAGGGAAACTCTGGCTACACCTTC. It encodes CASSQGNSGYTF.

This chain connects TRBV7-9 to TRBJ2-5; TRBD2 agrees at 7 bases. With V trimmed by 5 bases and J by 11 bases, 17 bases remained unmatched. Germline V gene lookup returns CDR1 SEHNR and CDR2 FQNEAQ (reference sequence). This CDR3 has 15 amino acids. The CDR3 loop reads CASSKKGGTGSEQYF. CDR3 in DNA: TGTGCCAGCAGCAAAAAGGGAGGGACTGGGTCTGAGCAGTACTTC.

This clonotype was observed a handful of times. This chain connects TRBV6-5 to TRBJ2-1; D unclear. This CDR3 region has 16 residues. Germline V gene sequence: CDR1 MNHEY, CDR2 SVGAGI. V lost 2 bases, J lost 7 bases, and 18 bases lay in between. This CDR3 is CASSYGIPPVWNEQFF. The CDR3 DNA sequence: TGTGCCAGCAGTTACGGAATCCCCCCGGTTTGGAATGAGCAGTTCTTC.

V is TRBV11-2 and J is TRBJ1-4; D is unclear. The V end was cut by 4 bases, the J end by 7 bases, with 13 bases between. Germline V gene lookup returns CDR1 SGHAT and CDR2 FQNNGV. The CDR3 covers 14 residues. The CDR3 region has the DNA TGTGCCAGCAGCTCTCGGACCTCTTTTGAAAAACTGTTTTTT. It is translated as CASSSRTSFEKLFF.

The V call is TRBV11-3, the J call TRBJ2-1; D is perhaps TRBD1 (5 bases). The CDR3 contains 12 residues. Trimming pared 6 bases from V and 10 bases from J, leaving 13 bases between. Germline V gene data show CDR1 as SGHNT and CDR2 as YENEEA. CDR3 amino acids: CASRRRGGEQFF. The CDR3, as DNA: TGTGCCAGCAGACGTAGGGGTGGCGAGCAGTTCTTC.

The V and J genes are TRBV20-1 and TRBJ2-3; no clear D gene. Trimming shortened V by 1 base and J by 0 bases, and 8 bases separated the two germline ends. Germline-derived CDR1 and CDR2 are DFQATT and SNEGSKA (reference sequence). CDR3 size: 14 residues. CDR3 amino acids: CSARVVVSTDTQYF. The CDR3 nucleotides are TGCAGTGCTAGAGTTGTGGTGAGCACAGATACGCAGTATTTT.

Only a few counts were recorded for this clonotype. The J gene is TRBJ1-2, the V gene TRBV3-1; D uncertain. The CDR3 runs to 17 residues. Trimming cost V 4 bases and J 2 bases, with 20 bases left between them. Germline-derived CDR1 and CDR2 are LGHDT and YNNKEL (reference sequence). This chain's CDR3 is CASSRLIPRQKNYGYTF. CDR3 bases: TGTGCCAGCAGCCGCCTCATCCCCAGGCAGAAGAACTATGGCTACACCTTC.

CDR3 loop: CASSFSLTGNTEAFF. In DNA form, the CDR3 reads TGTGCCAGCAGCTTTAGCCTGACAGGGAACACTGAAGCTTTCTTT. This rearrangement joins TRBV7-8 to TRBJ1-1; D is possibly TRBD1 (6 bases). Germline V lookup: CDR1 SGHVS, CDR2 FQNEAQ. This CDR3 spans 15 amino acids. V was clipped by 3 bases and J by 1 base, with 12 bases between them.

The gene calls are TRBV12-3 or TRBV12-4 and TRBJ2-7; 7 bases agree with TRBD2. The junction had 23 bases not matched to a gene; V was cut back by 8 bases and J by 4 bases. The CDR3 runs 18 residues. This CDR3 is CASSPRKFPPGLSYEQYF. In DNA, the CDR3 is TGTGCCAGCTCGCCCCGCAAATTCCCACCGGGACTATCGTACGAGCAGTACTTC.

This clonotype was found a few times. V gene TRBV30 combines with J gene TRBJ2-3; D possibly corresponds to TRBD2 (5 bases). V was shortened by 1 base and J by 0 bases, with 11 bases between the two germline ends. In germline, CDR1 is GTSNPN, CDR2 SVGIG (reference sequence). The CDR3 has 15 amino acids. The CDR3: CAWSGWGDSTDTQYF. Here the CDR3 DNA reads TGTGCCTGGAGTGGTTGGGGAGATAGCACAGATACGCAGTATTTT.